This TCR beta chain was profiled in a study of OX40 agonist ivuxolimab in advanced cancers. Study-level results: Partial responders at 0.1-3.0 mg/kg showed near-lowest clonal expansion.

Trimming shortened V by 5 bases and J by 7 bases, and 11 bases separated the two germline ends. Germline V gene lookup returns CDR1 SNHLY and CDR2 FYNNEI. CDR3 size: 13 residues. A remark on this clone: Its antigen is undetermined.

The protocol was immunoSEQ multiplex PCR, while the TCRdb copy is restricted to in-frame clones and leaves out a portion. The sample shows around 61,000 clones, 80% to 95% of them seen only once. This receptor was taken from an adult with an advanced solid tumor such as melanoma, head and neck, liver or kidney cancer. The sequencing here drew on CD4+ or CD8+ T cells sorted from blood, taken in a trial of the OX40 agonist ivuxolimab. V is TRBV2 and J is TRBJ1-4; tentatively, D is TRBD1 (5 bases). In nucleotides, the CDR3 is TGTGCCAGCAGTAAAGGGGAGGGTGAAAAACTGTTTTTT. It specifies CASSKGEGEKLFF.